The sequence of this T cell receptor (beta chain) was determined in a study of cytomegalovirus exposure and HLA in healthy donors. Turning to the study itself: The same platform as the roughly 630 first-cohort repertoires was used for the 120 or so validation repertoires, a later analysis reported. Whole-study results and caveats: Rare TCR sequences dominated, though some public TCRs recurred in many donors. The study put some 150 TCR beta chains on its list as cytomegalovirus-associated.

Produced via immunoSEQ multiplex PCR; TCRdb's table is partial and in-frame only. This sample has some 63,000 clones; around 89% occur once, and the top ten carry more than 0.95%. CDR1 is MGHRA, CDR2 YSYEKL, per germline. The CDR3 totals 16 residues. Trimming left V 1 base short and J 4 bases short, with 16 bases between. On this clone: Its cognate antigen is unknown.

The sequence was collected from a woman under 30 in good health and CMV-seronegative. The rearrangement joins TRBV4-1 to TRBJ1-1; a weak D match, TRBD1 (5 bases). Source material: PBMCs. CDR3 in DNA: TGCGCCAGCAGCCAAGCTTTCAGGGTGGGCGGCACTGAAGCTTTCTTT. This gives the protein CASSQAFRVGGTEAFF.